A selection of T cell receptor beta chains follows, all from one sample in a study of T cell responses to AZD1222 COVID-19 vaccine. TCRdb keeps only in-frame clones here, not all; method: immunoSEQ multiplex PCR. The sample consists of roughly 140,000 clones, more than 70% of them appearing once. Sequencing used peripheral blood, obtained on day 0 of AZD1222 vaccination. These receptors were taken from an adult in good health. CDR3s include the opening cysteine and the closing phenylalanine or tryptophan. D genes are given only for firm matches. Expanded clones are given a class, and other clones once, few, many or no size at all.

d_gene	v_gene	j_gene	abundance	CDR3aa	CDR3nt
NA	TRBV6-5	TRBJ1-2	NA	CASSYNGDYTF	TGTGCCAGCAGTTACAATGGGGACTACACCTTC
NA	TRBV5-8	TRBJ2-7	NA	CASSLTVGEQYF	TGTGCCAGCAGCTTGACGGTGGGCGAGCAGTACTTC
NA	TRBV6-5	TRBJ1-4	NA	CASIQGPPGEKLFF	TGTGCCAGCATTCAGGGCCCCCCTGGGGAAAAACTGTTTTTT
NA	TRBV19	TRBJ1-1	NA	CASRPFLGNTEAFF	TGTGCCAGTCGCCCTTTTTTGGGAAACACTGAAGCTTTCTTT
TRBD1	TRBV7-9	TRBJ2-7	NA	CASSLASTGYTYEQYF	TGTGCCAGCAGCTTAGCATCGACAGGGTATACCTACGAGCAGTACTTC
NA	TRBV6-2/TRBV6-3	TRBJ2-6	NA	CASSYILSGANVLTF	TGTGCCAGCAGTTACATACTCTCTGGGGCCAACGTCCTGACTTTC
TRBD2	TRBV9	TRBJ2-3	NA	CASSVRGGRGTDTQYF	TGTGCCAGCAGCGTAAGAGGCGGGAGAGGGACAGATACGCAGTATTTT
TRBD2	TRBV7-9	TRBJ2-2	NA	CASSLSSGRTGELFF	TGTGCCAGCAGCTTATCTAGCGGGAGGACCGGGGAGCTGTTTTTT
NA	TRBV28	TRBJ1-1	NA	CASSFRGIAEAFF	TGTGCCAGCAGTTTTAGGGGGATTGCTGAAGCTTTCTTT
NA	TRBV5-1	TRBJ1-6	NA	CASSLWAGSPLHF	TGCGCCAGCAGCTTGTGGGCCGGTTCACCCCTCCACTTT
NA	TRBV6-8	TRBJ2-1	NA	CAIRPRRSEQFF	TGTGCCATCCGTCCCAGACGCAGTGAGCAGTTCTTC
NA	TRBV2	TRBJ1-5	NA	CASSEGRIGNQPQHF	TGTGCCAGCAGTGAAGGGAGGATTGGCAATCAGCCCCAGCATTTT
NA	TRBV19	TRBJ2-7	NA	CARRSHTAYEQYF	TGTGCCAGAAGGTCCCACACTGCCTACGAGCAGTACTTC
NA	TRBV4-2	TRBJ2-2	NA	CASSQTSNTGELFF	TGTGCCAGCAGCCAAACTAGCAACACCGGGGAGCTGTTTTTT
NA	TRBV25-1	TRBJ2-7	NA	CASRLGAAGAPQYF	TGTGCCAGCAGGTTGGGGGCTGCGGGAGCACCGCAGTACTTC
TRBD1	TRBV5-1	TRBJ1-1	once	CASSGVGTANTEAFF	TGCGCCAGCAGCGGGGTCGGGACAGCGAACACTGAAGCTTTCTTT
NA	TRBV19	TRBJ2-3	NA	CASSLSGATDTQYF	TGTGCCAGTAGCCTTTCCGGGGCCACAGATACGCAGTATTTT
TRBD2	TRBV5-4	TRBJ2-1	NA	CASSLKAAGGRDEQFF	TGTGCCAGCAGCCTGAAAGCAGCGGGAGGCCGAGATGAGCAGTTCTTC
NA	TRBV4-3	TRBJ2-1	once	CASSQGSRGSSYNEQFF	TGCGCCAGCAGCCAAGGCTCAAGGGGGAGCTCCTACAATGAGCAGTTCTTC
NA	TRBV30	TRBJ2-7	NA	CAWSVIGGRYEQYF	TGTGCCTGGAGTGTAATCGGGGGCCGGTACGAGCAGTACTTC
NA	TRBV5-4	TRBJ1-1	NA	CASSPGGGALRMNTEAFF	TGTGCCAGCAGCCCCGGCGGGGGGGCCCTGCGGATGAACACTGAAGCTTTCTTT
NA	TRBV25-1	TRBJ1-1	NA	CASTKGTQMNTEAFF	TGTGCCAGCACGAAGGGTACCCAGATGAACACTGAAGCTTTCTTT
NA	TRBV7-9	TRBJ1-2	NA	CASSFNPGDYTF	TGTGCCAGCAGCTTTAACCCCGGGGACTACACCTTC
NA	TRBV21-1	TRBJ2-2	NA	CASPVNTGELFF	TGTGCCAGCCCGGTGAACACCGGGGAGCTGTTTTTT
NA	TRBV19	TRBJ1-5	once	CASRGLGNQPQHF	TGTGCCAGTAGGGGATTGGGCAATCAGCCCCAGCATTTT
TRBD2	TRBV28	TRBJ2-5	NA	CASSPGLDRGETQYF	TGTGCCAGCAGTCCGGGACTAGATCGCGGGGAGACCCAGTACTTC
NA	TRBV7-2	TRBJ2-5	NA	CASSLAGLGETQYF	TGTGCCAGCAGCTTAGCAGGGCTGGGTGAGACCCAGTACTTC
NA	TRBV3-1/TRBV3-2	TRBJ2-2	NA	CASRNRGRRGNTGELFF	TGTGCCAGCAGAAACCGAGGGAGGCGGGGGAACACCGGGGAGCTGTTTTTT
NA	TRBV11-1	TRBJ1-1	NA	CASSLGARTEAFF	TGTGCCAGCAGCTTAGGCGCCCGAACTGAAGCTTTCTTT
TRBD1	TRBV7-8	TRBJ2-3	NA	CASSLERQGAGYF	TGTGCCAGCAGCTTAGAGAGGCAGGGGGCTGGGTATTTT
TRBD2	TRBV14	TRBJ2-1	NA	CASSLGLAGEQFF	TGTGCCAGCAGCCTGGGACTAGCTGGCGAGCAGTTCTTC
NA	TRBV20-1	TRBJ2-7	NA	CSAQGLHEQYF	TGCAGTGCCCAAGGCCTTCACGAGCAGTACTTC
TRBD1	TRBV28	TRBJ2-5	NA	CASSFFGTGEETQYF	TGTGCCAGCAGTTTCTTCGGGACAGGGGAAGAGACCCAGTACTTC
NA	TRBV11-2	TRBJ1-6	NA	CASSLIRGDSPLHF	TGTGCCAGCAGCTTAATACGGGGTGATTCACCCCTCCACTTT
NA	TRBV5-8	TRBJ1-5	NA	CASSSLNQPQHF	TGTGCCAGCAGCTCCCTCAATCAGCCCCAGCATTTT
NA	TRBV19	TRBJ1-3	few	CASSAIAGSGNTIYF	TGTGCCAGTAGCGCTATAGCTGGGTCTGGAAACACCATATATTTT
NA	TRBV28	TRBJ1-5	NA	CASTDRGNQPQHF	TGTGCCAGCACAGACAGAGGCAATCAGCCCCAGCATTTT
NA	TRBV21-1	TRBJ2-1	NA	CASNTGTSYNEQFF	TGTGCCAGCAATACAGGTACCTCCTACAATGAGCAGTTCTTC
TRBD1	TRBV6-5	TRBJ1-2	NA	CASSYSAGGNYGYTF	TGTGCCAGCAGTTACTCCGCAGGGGGTAACTATGGCTACACCTTC
NA	TRBV4-3	TRBJ2-7	NA	CASSQESGNGYEQYF	TGCGCCAGCAGCCAAGAATCAGGGAATGGGTACGAGCAGTACTTC
NA	TRBV7-2	TRBJ1-5	once	CASSLERGGGQPQHF	TGTGCCAGCAGCTTAGAAAGGGGGGGAGGGCAGCCCCAGCATTTT
NA	TRBV5-1	TRBJ1-2	NA	CASSLAGRDGYTF	TGCGCCAGCAGCTTGGCGGGTCGAGATGGCTACACCTTC
NA	TRBV7-7	TRBJ2-1	NA	CASSARGLSSYNEQFF	TGTGCTAGCAGCGCACGAGGGTTAAGCTCCTACAATGAGCAGTTCTTC
NA	TRBV7-2	TRBJ2-5	NA	CASSLAARETQYF	TGTGCCAGCAGCTTAGCCGCCAGGGAGACCCAGTACTTC
NA	TRBV29-1	TRBJ2-1	NA	CSVVSGIDEQFF	TGCAGCGTTGTATCAGGGATCGATGAGCAGTTCTTC
TRBD2	TRBV30	TRBJ2-2	NA	CAWALSGFTGELFF	TGTGCCTGGGCTCTTAGCGGGTTTACCGGGGAGCTGTTTTTT
NA	TRBV2	TRBJ2-4	NA	CASSVGSGQNIQYF	TGTGCCAGCAGTGTGGGAAGTGGTCAAAACATTCAGTACTTC
TRBD1	TRBV29-1	TRBJ1-1	NA	CSVDRGRNTEAFF	TGCAGCGTGGACAGGGGCCGGAACACTGAAGCTTTCTTT
NA	TRBV19	TRBJ2-3	once	CASSLTPSTDTQYF	TGTGCCAGTAGTTTGACACCCTCCACAGATACGCAGTATTTT
NA	TRBV18	TRBJ1-5	NA	CASSPTYDQPQHF	TGTGCCAGCTCACCAACCTACGATCAGCCCCAGCATTTT
NA	TRBV5-4	TRBJ1-3	NA	CASSSSDGGNTIYF	TGTGCCAGCAGCTCGAGTGACGGGGGAAACACCATATATTTT
NA	TRBV6-5	TRBJ1-1	NA	CASSRRDTEAFF	TGTGCCAGCAGTCGACGGGACACTGAAGCTTTCTTT
NA	TRBV6-5	TRBJ1-3	NA	CASSPSGVSGNTIYF	TGTGCCAGCAGTCCATCAGGGGTCTCTGGAAACACCATATATTTT
NA	TRBV12-3/TRBV12-4	TRBJ2-5	NA	CASSLNQETQYF	TGTGCCAGCAGTTTAAACCAAGAGACCCAGTACTTC